These T cell receptor beta chains were read from a single sample in a study of shared clonotypes between healthy human individuals. TCRdb keeps only in-frame clones here, not all; method: immunoSEQ multiplex PCR. The sample consists of 450,000 to 700,000 clones, nearly 97% of them appearing once. The sequencing sample was made of naive CD8+ T cells sorted from blood. These receptors were taken from a woman in her twenties or thirties in good health. Each CDR3 is given with its conserved first and last residue. D genes are given only for firm matches. Only some rows state a clone size, as once, few, many or a class for expanded clones.

CDR3: CASSITGGITDTQYF; DNA: TGTGCCAGTAGTATAACAGGGGGGATAACAGATACGCAGTATTTT; D: TRBD1; V: TRBV19; length: 15; J: TRBJ2-3; size: once
CDR3: CASSLTLQGFSSYEQYF; DNA: TGTGCCAGCAGTCTAACGCTACAGGGTTTCAGCTCCTACGAGCAGTACTTC; D: -; V: TRBV27; length: 17; J: TRBJ2-7; size: -
CDR3: CASSLETGLVCNEQFF; DNA: TGTGCCAGCAGCTTAGAGACCGGACTAGTGTGCAATGAGCAGTTCTTC; D: TRBD2; V: TRBV7-9; length: 16; J: TRBJ2-1; size: -
CDR3: CASSLAPSEQYF; DNA: TGTGCCAGCAGCTTGGCCCCCAGCGAGCAGTACTTC; D: -; V: TRBV5-6; length: 12; J: TRBJ2-7; size: once
CDR3: CASSIESGYNYEQYF; DNA: TGTGCCAGTAGTATTGAGAGCGGATATAACTACGAGCAGTACTTC; D: -; V: TRBV19; length: 15; J: TRBJ2-7; size: -
CDR3: CASSLMASYLPPEAFF; DNA: TGTGCCAGCAGCTTAATGGCCAGTTACCTCCCCCCTGAAGCTTTCTTT; D: -; V: TRBV7-8; length: 16; J: TRBJ1-1; size: -
CDR3: CASSLGAGYTDTQYF; DNA: TGTGCCAGCAGCTTAGGAGCGGGTTACACAGATACGCAGTATTTT; D: -; V: TRBV7-8; length: 15; J: TRBJ2-3; size: -
CDR3: CASSQGTGGNEKLFF; DNA: TGCGCCAGCAGCCAAGGGACAGGTGGGAATGAAAAACTGTTTTTT; D: TRBD1; V: TRBV4-1; length: 15; J: TRBJ1-4; size: -
CDR3: CASSESGNEQYF; DNA: TGTGCCAGCAGTGAGTCCGGCAACGAGCAGTACTTC; D: -; V: TRBV6-1; length: 12; J: TRBJ2-7; size: few
CDR3: CASSLDRLAGDFSYEQYF; DNA: TGTGCCAGCAGCTTAGATCGACTAGCGGGAGATTTTTCCTACGAGCAGTACTTC; D: TRBD2; V: TRBV7-8; length: 18; J: TRBJ2-7; size: once
CDR3: CASVHHNQPQHF; DNA: TGTGCCAGCGTACACCACAATCAGCCCCAGCATTTT; D: -; V: TRBV13; length: 12; J: TRBJ1-5; size: -
CDR3: CASSPRGTARGNQPQHF; DNA: TGTGCCAGCAGTCCGCGGGGAACGGCCCGCGGCAATCAGCCCCAGCATTTT; D: -; V: TRBV27; length: 17; J: TRBJ1-5; size: once
CDR3: CASSFGQAYNEQFF; DNA: TGTGCCAGCAGTTTTGGTCAGGCCTACAATGAGCAGTTCTTC; D: -; V: TRBV27; length: 14; J: TRBJ2-1; size: -
CDR3: CASSLDRGLRNTIYF; DNA: TGTGCCAGCAGTTTGGACAGGGGGCTAAGAAACACCATATATTTT; D: TRBD1; V: TRBV28; length: 15; J: TRBJ1-3; size: -
CDR3: CSVDGTGLTQYF; DNA: TGCAGCGTTGATGGGACAGGTTTGACGCAGTATTTT; D: TRBD1; V: TRBV29-1; length: 12; J: TRBJ2-3; size: -
CDR3: CASSSPFSGTEAFF; DNA: TGCGCCAGCAGTTCTCCCTTCTCAGGCACTGAAGCTTTCTTT; D: -; V: TRBV10-2; length: 14; J: TRBJ1-1; size: -
CDR3: CASSSRGQVSYEQYF; DNA: TGTGCCAGCAGCAGCAGGGGGCAAGTATCTTACGAGCAGTACTTC; D: -; V: TRBV21-1; length: 15; J: TRBJ2-7; size: once
CDR3: CASSTHPRAAETQYF; DNA: TGTGCCAGCAGCACACACCCTCGGGCGGCGGAGACCCAGTACTTC; D: -; V: TRBV7-7; length: 15; J: TRBJ2-5; size: -
CDR3: CASSPHPYEQYF; DNA: TGTGCCAGCAGCCCCCACCCCTACGAGCAGTACTTC; D: -; V: TRBV12-1; length: 12; J: TRBJ2-7; size: -
CDR3: CSVVVRDYGGIEAFF; DNA: TGCAGCGTTGTCGTCAGGGACTATGGAGGGATTGAAGCTTTCTTT; D: -; V: TRBV29-1; length: 15; J: TRBJ1-1; size: -
CDR3: CAWRQGADNSPLHF; DNA: TGTGCCTGGCGCCAGGGGGCGGATAATTCACCCCTCCACTTT; D: TRBD1; V: TRBV30; length: 14; J: TRBJ1-6; size: once
CDR3: CASSVGVSNQPQHF; DNA: TGTGCCAGCAGCGTAGGGGTGAGCAATCAGCCCCAGCATTTT; D: -; V: TRBV13; length: 14; J: TRBJ1-5; size: -
CDR3: CASSLGFLLPEQFF; DNA: TGTGCCAGCAGCTTAGGTTTTCTACTCCCTGAGCAGTTCTTC; D: -; V: TRBV11-2; length: 14; J: TRBJ2-1; size: -
CDR3: CASSSATANQPQHF; DNA: TGTGCCAGCTCCTCAGCGACGGCTAATCAGCCCCAGCATTTT; D: -; V: TRBV4-2; length: 14; J: TRBJ1-5; size: -
CDR3: CASSPDSTYGYTF; DNA: TGTGCCAGCAGCCCGGACAGTACGTATGGCTACACCTTC; D: -; V: TRBV9; length: 13; J: TRBJ1-2; size: -
CDR3: CASSLSGTGLGDTQYF; DNA: TGTGCCAGCAGTTTATCGGGGACAGGATTAGGTGATACGCAGTATTTT; D: TRBD1; V: TRBV28; length: 16; J: TRBJ2-3; size: -
CDR3: CASSLRGQYGYTF; DNA: TGTGCCAGCAGCTTACGGGGGCAGTATGGCTACACCTTC; D: -; V: TRBV13; length: 13; J: TRBJ1-2; size: -
CDR3: CSVSGGNSYEQYF; DNA: TGCAGCGTTAGTGGCGGCAACTCCTACGAGCAGTACTTC; D: -; V: TRBV29-1; length: 13; J: TRBJ2-7; size: -
CDR3: CASSPLRAVYTDTQYF; DNA: TGTGCCAGCAGCCCTCTCAGGGCGGTCTACACAGATACGCAGTATTTT; D: -; V: TRBV11-2; length: 16; J: TRBJ2-3; size: -
CDR3: CASSLFGVNTEAFF; DNA: TGTGCCAGCAGTTTATTTGGGGTGAACACTGAAGCTTTCTTT; D: -; V: TRBV27; length: 14; J: TRBJ1-1; size: -
CDR3: CASSLGPVTGYTF; DNA: TGTGCCAGTAGTCTAGGGCCAGTTACCGGCTACACCTTC; D: -; V: TRBV19; length: 13; J: TRBJ1-2; size: -
CDR3: CASSLSSRVETQYF; DNA: TGTGCCAGCAGCCTCTCGAGCAGGGTAGAGACCCAGTACTTC; D: -; V: TRBV6-6; length: 14; J: TRBJ2-5; size: -
CDR3: CASSQEGMYSASGIHEQFF; DNA: TGCGCCAGCAGCCAAGAAGGCATGTATTCGGCTAGCGGGATCCATGAGCAGTTCTTC; D: TRBD2; V: TRBV4-1; length: 19; J: TRBJ2-1; size: -
CDR3: CASGDSHYEQYF; DNA: TGTGCCAGCGGGGACAGCCACTACGAGCAGTACTTC; D: TRBD1; V: TRBV19; length: 12; J: TRBJ2-7; size: -
CDR3: CAISESWGGFVAFF; DNA: TGTGCCATCAGTGAGAGTTGGGGAGGGTTTGTCGCTTTCTTT; D: -; V: TRBV10-3; length: 14; J: TRBJ1-1; size: -
CDR3: CASSLGGSVNTQYF; DNA: TGTGCCAGCAGTTTGGGCGGGAGCGTAAATACGCAGTATTTT; D: TRBD2; V: TRBV28; length: 14; J: TRBJ2-3; size: -
CDR3: CATSREIPDTQYF; DNA: TGTGCCACCAGCAGAGAAATCCCAGATACGCAGTATTTT; D: -; V: TRBV15; length: 13; J: TRBJ2-3; size: -
CDR3: CASSFGVSGNTIYF; DNA: TGTGCCAGCAGTTTTGGGGTCTCTGGAAACACCATATATTTT; D: -; V: TRBV6-5; length: 14; J: TRBJ1-3; size: -
CDR3: CASSLSWDNSYEQYF; DNA: TGTGCCAGCAGTTTAAGTTGGGACAACTCCTACGAGCAGTACTTC; D: -; V: TRBV27; length: 15; J: TRBJ2-7; size: -
CDR3: CSVEDERTSGSYEQYF; DNA: TGCAGCGTTGAAGATGAACGGACTAGCGGATCCTACGAGCAGTACTTC; D: TRBD2; V: TRBV29-1; length: 16; J: TRBJ2-7; size: -
CDR3: CSVEDPRRPDNEQFF; DNA: TGCAGCGTTGAAGATCCTCGACGCCCAGACAATGAGCAGTTCTTC; D: -; V: TRBV29-1; length: 15; J: TRBJ2-1; size: -
CDR3: CASSTDMDQPQHF; DNA: TGTGCCAGCAGTACTGACATGGATCAGCCCCAGCATTTT; D: -; V: TRBV28; length: 13; J: TRBJ1-5; size: -